This T cell receptor (beta chain) was retrieved from a study of T cells after yellow fever vaccination (dated by TCRdb to about 2019). For context, the study as a whole: The SMART-Seq v4 Ultra Low Input RNA kit was used to prepare libraries from fractions with low cell numbers. Bulk TCR alpha and beta repertoires were sequenced longitudinally to track T-cell clones before and after primary and booster YFV17D yellow fever vaccination. The cohort comprised two healthy male donors, one aged 18 to 30 and one aged 30 to 40 years. Bulk PBMC replicates and cell subsets were isolated from blood drawn at multiple timepoints before and after both primary and secondary immunization.

TCR cDNA was made using 5'RACE template switching, a step that added a universal primer site and unique molecular identifiers. Priming for cDNA synthesis came from both the TCR alpha and TCR beta constant segments. Library amplification used two PCR steps, and the second PCR step added sample barcodes and sequencing adapters. Libraries were sequenced on Illumina HiSeq 2500 (2x100 bp) or NovaSeq (2x150 bp). The authors processed their data as follows. MIGEC was used to demultiplex reads and collapse the reads into UMI consensus sequences, and MiXCR was used for V(D)J alignment. Using edgeR on replicate PBMC samples, clonotypes were called vaccine-responding if FDR was below 0.01 and the log2 fold change was above 5 up to day 15. Each bulk clonotype was labeled CD4 or CD8 based on which sequenced repertoire, CD4 or CD8, contained the clonotype at higher abundance. TCRdb trimmed public reads at Q25 via fastp, called clones via MiXCR and kept in-frame beta chains. Under each unique CDR3 protein, matching rows form one entry showing the most common genes and DNA. Here the V and J calls rest on TCRdb's processing, not on the authors' analysis. This sample is represented by hundreds of thousands of distinct CDR3 sequences; 19% of them were singletons. 13% to 15% of the sample is taken by the ten largest.

There are a few counts of this clonotype. Its antigen is unknown. No base-level quality is on record; no much larger clone is a single base apart. The meaning of the sample's treatment or condition label: live attenuated yellow fever vaccine strain. Two biological replicates of bulk PBMCs were collected at each blood-draw timepoint. A standard Ficoll-Paque protocol was used to isolate PBMCs from peripheral blood. TriZol was used to extract RNA from bulk PBMCs, CD4 and CD8 fractions, and dextramer-positive and dextramer-negative fractions. According to the germline V gene, CDR1 reads MGHDK and CDR2 reads SYGVNS. V is reduced by 3 bases and J by 4 bases, leaving a spacing of 12 bases between them. Taken from cysteine to phenylalanine, the CDR3 has 14 residues. Of all the DNA, just the CDR3 is kept, 42 bases in frame from base 1. The investigation overall reported the following: A small fraction of clonotypes appeared in both the CD4 and CD8 compartments, likely as a result of convergent recombination. Compared with the primary T-cell response, the secondary T-cell response was weaker but faster, peaking on day 5 rather than day 15. Computational filtering was required because FACS-sorted repertoires could contain abundant contaminating clonotypes from the bulk population. Most clones expanded after primary vaccination were re-detected after the booster (almost 97% of CD4 and approximately 85% of CD8), suggesting broad memory maintenance. Only a couple of donors were included in the study, so the extent to which the findings can be generalized is limited.

Sequences were derived from PBMCs, sampled 15 days after the yellow fever booster vaccination. The chain is assembled from TRBV25-1 and TRBJ1-2; the D gene cannot be named for sure. This receptor was taken from a young man who received the YFV17D yellow fever vaccine. The CDR3 reads CASSDWARGYGYTF. The nucleotides are TGTGCCAGCAGTGATTGGGCCAGAGGCTATGGCTACACCTTC.